The next 26 T cell receptor beta chains were all read from a single sample in a study of blood T cell repertoires in COVID-19 (TCRdb year 2020). Library preparation used the immunoSEQ multiplex PCR assay. TCRdb stores this immuneACCESS table with in-frame sequences only. Part of the clones is absent; in the studies checked, under half of the shortfall reflects unresolved V genes, and no reason is known for the rest. This sample is represented by around 190,000 clones; about 77% of them were singletons. The ten largest clones add up to about 15% of the sample. Sequenced material: PBMCs or T cells enriched from blood (not recorded which). Receptors were obtained from a woman in her fifties or sixties with acute COVID-19.

This clone was seen only a few times. The chain joins TRBV5-1 to TRBJ2-6; 7 bases map to TRBD1. J was trimmed by 1 base and V by 4 bases; bases with no gene match: 8. This CDR3 has 17 residues. In germline, CDR1 is SGHRS, CDR2 YFSETQ. CDR3 nucleotide sequence: TGCGCCAGCAGCCTCCGGGACAGCAGGTCTGGGGCCAACGTCCTGACTTTC. Amino acids: CASSLRDSRSGANVLTF.

This clone was recorded at least ten times. V gene TRBV6-5 combines with J gene TRBJ1-2; TRBD1 aligns across 8 bases. V lost 6 bases and J lost 3; bases outside the gene matches: 9. The CDR3 sequence is 15 residues long. Germline V gene data show CDR1 as MNHEY and CDR2 as SVGAGI. This CDR3 is CASRVTGTGDYGYTF. CDR3 in DNA: TGTGCCAGCAGAGTTACCGGGACAGGTGACTATGGCTACACCTTC.

The chain recombines TRBV6-2 or TRBV6-3 with TRBJ2-7; D not resolved. Germline V gene lookup returns CDR1 MNHEY and CDR2 SVGEGT. The CDR3 loop spans 14 amino acids. Deletions cut 2 bases from V and 3 bases from J, with 11 bases between. This chain's CDR3 is CASSYRGAYYEQYV. The CDR3 bases are TGTGCCAGCAGTTACCGAGGAGCCTACTACGAGCAGTACGTC.

CDR3 loop: CASSPPVVTGDSPLHF. The CDR3 coding sequence is TGTGCCAGCTCACCCCCGGTGGTGACAGGGGATTCACCCCTCCACTTT. The chain couples TRBV18 to TRBJ1-6; TRBD1 aligns across 8 bases. The ends lost 3 bases at V and 8 bases at J; junction bases unmatched: 9. Germline V lookup: CDR1 KGHSH, CDR2 LQKENI. The CDR3 runs 16 residues. The full variable domain, in which reference TRBV18 and TRBJ1-6 provide the parts outside the CDR3, is NAGVMQNPRHLVRRRGQEARLRCSPMKGHSHVYWYRQLPEEGLKFMVYLQKENIIDESGMPKERFSAEFPKEGPSILRIQQVVRGDSAAYFCASSPPVVTGDSPLHFGNGTRLTVT.

This sequence joins TRBV18 and TRBJ1-5; D is perhaps TRBD1 (6 bases). V lost 0 bases, J lost 5 bases, and 11 bases lay in between. CDR1 is KGHSH and CDR2 is LQKENI in the germline V gene. The CDR3 runs to 15 residues. DNA for the CDR3: TGTGCCAGCTCACCACCCACAGGGATCCATCAGCCCCAGCATTTT. It specifies CASSPPTGIHQPQHF.

CDR3 protein: CASILQGSNTEAFF. CDR3 sequence (DNA): TGTGCCAGTATTCTACAGGGGTCGAACACTGAAGCTTTCTTT. The genes are TRBV19 and TRBJ1-1, with 7 bases matching TRBD1. Germline V lookup: CDR1 LNHDA, CDR2 SQIVND (reference sequence). The V gene end was trimmed by 7 bases and the J gene end by 1 base; junction bases not matched to a gene: 6. The CDR3 is 14 residues long.

The V call is TRBV3-1 (or the pseudogene TRBV3-2), the J call TRBJ1-5; TRBD1 agrees at 10 bases. With 4 bases clipped from V and 0 bases from J, the junction kept 3 bases outside the gene matches. Germline V lookup: CDR1 LGHDT, CDR2 YNNKEL (reference sequence). CDR3 length equals 16 residues. The CDR3 nucleotides are TGTGCCAGCAGCCCGGACAGGGGGTTTAGCAATCAGCCCCAGCATTTT. It translates to CASSPDRGFSNQPQHF.

In nucleotides, the CDR3 is TGTGCCAGCAGCCCCGCGGGGACAGGGAGCATCGATGGCTACACCTTC. Residues: CASSPAGTGSIDGYTF. This chain uses TRBV11-2 with TRBJ1-2; 9 nucleotides agree with TRBD1. Per germline, CDR1 SGHAT and CDR2 FQNNGV. V was clipped by 5 bases and J by 6 bases; unmatched bases: 13. There are 16 residues in the CDR3.

The gene calls are TRBV9 and TRBJ2-3; a possible D gene is TRBD1 (5 bases). Trimming took 3 bases from V and 5 from J, leaving 16 bases between them. CDR3 length: 15 residues. Germline values: CDR1 SGDLS, CDR2 YYNGEE. The CDR3 DNA sequence: TGTGCCAGCAGCGCCCCCAAAAGGGGAATAGATACGCAGTATTTT. Translated: CASSAPKRGIDTQYF.

CDR3 amino acids: CASSDIPGQGDGYTF. DNA of the CDR3: TGCGCCAGCAGCGACATTCCGGGACAGGGCGATGGCTACACCTTC. V usage is TRBV5-1 and J usage is TRBJ1-2; 9 nucleotides match TRBD1. Unmatched junction bases numbered 10, after V lost 4 bases and J lost 6 bases. CDR1 SGHRS and CDR2 YFSETQ come from the germline V gene. The CDR3 spans 15 residues.

V and J are TRBV7-2 and TRBJ1-6, with TRBD1 matching over 10 bases. CDR1 and CDR2 (germline): SGHTA, FQGNSA. CDR3 length: 15 amino acids. With V trimmed by 5 bases and J by 7 bases, 5 bases remained unmatched. The CDR3 sequence: CASSRDRGHNSPLHF. CDR3 nucleotide sequence: TGTGCCAGCAGCCGGGACAGGGGCCACAATTCACCCCTCCACTTT.

The chain carries TRBV4-3 and TRBJ2-7; possibly TRBD2 for D (6 bases). V dropped 0 bases and J dropped 2 bases, with 11 bases sitting between them. This CDR3 is built from 15 residues. Germline CDR1 and CDR2: LGHNA and YSLEER. CDR3 in amino acids: CASSQEAGEAYEQYV. As DNA, the CDR3 is TGCGCCAGCAGCCAAGAGGCTGGGGAGGCCTACGAGCAGTACGTC.

The chain employs TRBV7-8 and TRBJ2-1, with 9 bases aligning to TRBD1. Per germline, CDR1 SGHVS and CDR2 FQNEAQ. The CDR3 totals 14 residues. Trimming took 6 bases from V and 9 from J; bases not matched to a gene: 9. The CDR3 reads CASRTTGGNGEQFF. The CDR3 DNA sequence: TGTGCCAGCAGAACCACAGGGGGCAACGGTGAGCAGTTCTTC. The full variable domain, completed using reference TRBV7-8 and TRBJ2-1, is GAGVSQSPRYKVAKRGQDVALRCDPISGHVSLFWYQQALGQGPEFLTYFQNEAQLDKSGLPSDRFFAERPEGSVSTLKIQRTQQEDSAVYLCASRTTGGNGEQFFGPGTRLTVL.

The chain employs TRBV5-1 and TRBJ1-4, with D possibly being TRBD1 (5 bases). CDR3 length equals 11 residues. The germline V gene encodes CDR1 SGHRS and CDR2 YFSETQ. V lost 0 bases and J 16 bases, leaving 10 bases between the germline ends. CDR3 sequence (DNA): TGCGCCAGCAGCTTGGGCAGGGAATGGTTTTTT. Amino acid sequence: CASSLGREWFF.

This clone is a singleton in its sample. CDR3 DNA: TGTGCCAGCAGCTTTGGGGAGGCCCTGAACACTGAAGCTTTCTTT. Amino acid sequence: CASSFGEALNTEAFF. The chain recombines TRBV7-9 with TRBJ1-1; D is uncertain. The germline V and J ends were trimmed by 3 bases and 0 bases, with 11 bases remaining between them. Germline assignment: CDR1 SEHNR and CDR2 FQNEAQ (reference sequence). The CDR3 totals 15 residues.

This clone occurred once. The rearrangement joins TRBV7-8 to TRBJ2-7; 10 bases match TRBD1. The V gene's germline CDR1 is SGHVS and CDR2 FQNEAQ. This CDR3 spans 13 amino acids. V shed 5 bases and J 6 bases; nucleotides not matched to a gene: 4. The CDR3 loop reads CASSPRDRGEQYV. CDR3 DNA: TGTGCCAGCAGCCCCCGGGACAGGGGCGAGCAGTACGTC.

The genes are TRBV28 and TRBJ1-5; 7 bases fit TRBD1. The CDR3 totals 14 residues. After removal of 5 bases from V and 7 bases from J, the junction contained 8 bases not matched to a gene. The germline gives CDR1 MDHEN, CDR2 SYDVKM. CDR3 protein: CASSATGAGQPQHF. CDR3 DNA sequence: TGTGCCAGCAGTGCTACAGGGGCGGGACAGCCCCAGCATTTT.

The J gene is TRBJ2-1, the V gene TRBV6-2 or TRBV6-3; TRBD2 matches 11 bases. V dropped 2 bases and J dropped 6; count of bases not matched to a gene: 18. CDR3 length: 20 amino acids. From germline, CDR1 is MNHEY and CDR2 SVGEGT. DNA of the CDR3: TGTGCCAGCAGTTACAAGCTAGCGGGGGGCCAAACCCTTTTTGGCAATGAGCAGTTCTTC. This codes for CASSYKLAGGQTLFGNEQFF.

The table lists this clone with many counts. For the CDR3, the DNA is TGTGCCAGCAGCTTCACCCCACAGGGGGTATATTCACCCCTCCACTTT. Residues: CASSFTPQGVYSPLHF. The J gene is TRBJ1-6, the V gene TRBV7-9; 8 nucleotides match TRBD1. Germline V gene data show CDR1 as SEHNR and CDR2 as FQNEAQ (reference sequence). The V segment lost 3 bases and the J segment 8 bases; nucleotides outside the gene matches: 9. This CDR3 contains 16 residues. Supplemented by reference TRBV7-9 and TRBJ1-6, the full variable domain reads DTGVSQNPRHKITKRGQNVTFRCDPISEHNRLYWYRQTLGQGPEFLTYFQNEAQLEKSRLLSDRFSAERPKGSFSTLEIQRTEQGDSAMYLCASSFTPQGVYSPLHFGNGTRLTVT.

This chain joins TRBV4-1 and TRBJ2-5; TRBD2 might be the D (5 bases). Germline V lookup: CDR1 MGHRA, CDR2 YSYEKL. The V end was cut by 1 base, the J end by 5 bases, with 17 bases between. The CDR3 has 16 residues. The CDR3 loop is CASSQVKVAGGETQYF. The CDR3, as DNA: TGCGCCAGCAGCCAAGTTAAGGTAGCTGGCGGGGAGACCCAGTACTTC.

In the case of this clone: This CDR3 is also generated by other DNA sequences in the sample. The chain employs TRBV18 and TRBJ1-2; perhaps TRBD1 as D (5 bases). From germline, CDR1 is KGHSH and CDR2 LQKENI. The length of the CDR3 is 14 residues. Trimming removed 0 bases from V and 4 bases from J, with 9 bases in between. In DNA form, the CDR3 reads TGTGCCAGCTCACCACCCGGGACTGGCTATGGCTACACCTTC. Amino acid sequence: CASSPPGTGYGYTF.

The genes are TRBV5-5 and TRBJ2-1; D is perhaps TRBD2 (6 bases). Germline loops: CDR1 SGHKS, CDR2 YYEKEE (reference sequence). Trimming took off 2 bases at V and 12 bases at J, with 12 bases between the two ends. This CDR3 is built from 12 residues. DNA of the CDR3: TGTGCCAGCAGCTTTGGCCAGGGAGGGCAGTTCTTC. Translation gives CASSFGQGGQFF.

This clone was seen just once. This chain connects TRBV6-5 to TRBJ1-4; 10 positions match TRBD1. Germline-derived CDR1 and CDR2 are MNHEY and SVGAGI. J was trimmed by 7 bases and V by 5 bases; bases with no gene match: 4. There are 14 residues in the CDR3. The CDR3 nucleotides are TGTGCCAGCAGTAGGGGACAGGGGACTGAAAAACTGTTTTTT. This translates into CASSRGQGTEKLFF.

This chain links TRBV7-9 with TRBJ1-2, with D tentatively TRBD1 (6 bases). This CDR3 is 15 amino acids long. V was pared by 1 base and J by 6 bases, with 15 bases between. The germline V gene has CDR1 SEHNR and CDR2 FQNEAQ (reference sequence). CDR3 bases: TGTGCCAGCAGCTTAGGTTCCACAGGGTCCCATGGCTACACCTTC. It codes for CASSLGSTGSHGYTF.

This chain connects TRBV7-9 to TRBJ1-2; D perhaps matches TRBD1 (5 bases). Germline V CDR1 and CDR2: SEHNR, FQNEAQ (reference sequence). Trimming left V 5 bases short and J 7 bases short, with 14 bases between. The CDR3 is made up of 13 amino acids. The CDR3 loop is CASSADRIGGYTF. The CDR3 DNA reads as TGTGCCAGCAGCGCCGACAGAATTGGTGGCTACACCTTC.

The rearrangement links TRBV19 to TRBJ1-1, with D unresolved. CDR1 and CDR2 (germline): LNHDA, SQIVND (reference sequence). The CDR3 loop spans 14 amino acids. The V and J ends lost 4 bases and 3 bases respectively, with 12 bases between them. Written as DNA, the CDR3 is TGTGCCAGTAGTAGAGGAGAGGGCCACACTGAAGCTTTCTTT. It yields the protein CASSRGEGHTEAFF.